These 4 T cell receptor beta chains were all obtained from the same sample, sequenced in a study of molecular identifiers for immune sequencing clone quantification. Using its own MiXCR run on the PCR reads, TCRdb lists one record per CDR3 protein. The table has over 600,000 distinct CDR3 sequences, just under 20% seen once. Sequencing input: naive CD8+ T cells from blood, with Jurkat cell RNA spiked in. Subset: FACS-sorted CD8+CD4-CCR7+CD45RA+ naive T cells. These receptors originate from a human donor in good health. Some libraries in this study had Jurkat cell RNA spiked in.

This clonotype showed up many times. The rearrangement links TRBV12-3 or TRBV12-4 to TRBJ1-5; D is unresolved. V was shortened by 0 bases and J by 4 bases, with 10 bases between the two germline ends. The CDR3 sequence is 15 residues long. The CDR3 loop is CASSLAQNGNQPQHF. In DNA, the CDR3 is TGTGCCAGCAGTTTAGCGCAAAATGGAAATCAGCCCCAGCATTTT.

This clonotype occurred many times. The gene calls are TRBV4-3 and TRBJ2-1, with 9 bases fitting TRBD1. Trimming cost V 0 bases and J 4 bases; bases outside gene matches: 1. Germline-derived CDR1 and CDR2 are LGHNA and YSLEER. This CDR3 contains 15 residues. CDR3 in amino acids: CASSQEGTGYNEQFF. DNA of the CDR3: TGCGCCAGCAGCCAAGAGGGGACAGGGTACAATGAGCAGTTCTTC.

This clonotype was counted ten times or more. The chain is built from TRBV29-1 and TRBJ2-3; 9 nucleotides match TRBD2. With V trimmed by 3 bases and J by 6 bases, 10 bases remained unmatched. The germline V gene has CDR1 SQVTM and CDR2 ANQGSEA. The CDR3 loop spans 15 amino acids. The CDR3 loop reads CSVEYPSGNLDTQYF. The DNA for the CDR3 is TGCAGCGTTGAGTATCCTAGCGGGAATCTGGATACGCAGTATTTT.

A word on this clonotype: A read error may explain this, as a much larger clone is one base away. The CDR3 loop is CSAVGTQGPGGLFF. The CDR3 DNA is TGCAGTGCCGTGGGGACACAAGGCCCCGGGGGGCTGTTTTTT. The chain employs TRBV20-1 and TRBJ2-2; possibly TRBD1 or TRBD2 for D (6 bases each). Looked up from germline, CDR1 is DFQATT and CDR2 is SNEGSKA (reference sequence). The CDR3 has 14 residues.